The 32 T cell receptor beta chains below come from one sample, sequenced in a study of blood T cell repertoires in COVID-19. Libraries were prepared by immunoSEQ multiplex PCR; TCRdb keeps only in-frame clonotypes and omits some of them. The profile shows fewer than 150,000 clones, around 83% of them singletons. The specimen sequenced was peripheral blood. The receptors derive from an elderly woman with acute or convalescent COVID-19.

The V and J genes are TRBV5-1 and TRBJ1-5; no clear D. V was trimmed by 4 bases and J by 3 bases, leaving 8 bases between them. This CDR3 comprises 13 residues. CDR1 is SGHRS, CDR2 YFSETQ, per germline. The CDR3 is CASSPASNQPQHF. The DNA for the CDR3 is TGCGCCAGCAGCCCTGCGTCCAATCAGCCCCAGCATTTT.

The chain links TRBV2 to TRBJ1-6, with 7 nucleotides matching TRBD1. Germline assignment: CDR1 SNHLY and CDR2 FYNNEI. This CDR3 comprises 16 residues. V lost 3 bases, J lost 7 bases, and 9 bases stayed unmatched. The CDR3 DNA is TGTGCCAGCAGTGAGACCACAGGGGCTTGGAATTCACCCCTCCACTTT. This codes for CASSETTGAWNSPLHF.

Written as DNA, the CDR3 is TGCGCCAGCAGCTTGGGCGCTCGAAGGAGCCCGTACCAAGAGACCCAGTACTTC. Residues: CASSLGARRSPYQETQYF. The J gene is TRBJ2-5, the V gene TRBV5-1; D remains unclear. This CDR3 comprises 18 residues. CDR1 and CDR2 (germline): SGHRS, YFSETQ. The V end lost 0 bases, the J end lost 0 bases, and 18 bases lay between the germline ends.

This clone was seen once. V and J are TRBV3-1 (or the pseudogene TRBV3-2) and TRBJ2-7; 7 bases are shared with TRBD2. The CDR3 is 18 residues long. Germline CDR1 and CDR2: LGHDT and YNNKEL (reference sequence). The V gene end was trimmed by 2 bases and the J gene end by 2 bases; junction bases not matched to a gene: 15. This CDR3 is CASSQWRGGRDLAYEQYF. In DNA, the CDR3 is TGTGCCAGCAGCCAATGGAGGGGAGGGAGGGATTTGGCCTACGAGCAGTACTTC.

V and J are TRBV19 and TRBJ1-4, with D unresolved. Germline V gives CDR1 LNHDA, CDR2 SQIVND (reference sequence). V gave up 4 bases and J gave up 10 bases, with 7 bases separating them. This CDR3 has 11 residues. The CDR3 loop reads CASSNVGKLFF. In DNA form, the CDR3 reads TGTGCCAGTAGTAACGTCGGAAAACTGTTTTTT.

On this clone itself: At the DNA level, this CDR3 is encoded by other sequences in the same sample as well. V is TRBV18 and J is TRBJ2-5; 10 positions agree with TRBD1. Trimming removed 3 bases from V and 5 bases from J; junction bases left unmatched: 6. Looked up from germline, CDR1 is KGHSH and CDR2 is LQKENI. CDR3 length: 15 residues. The CDR3 loop reads CASSPPGQGKETQYF. Here the CDR3 DNA reads TGTGCCAGCTCACCGCCGGGACAGGGGAAGGAGACCCAGTACTTC. The full variable domain, its missing parts supplied by reference TRBV18 and TRBJ2-5, is NAGVMQNPRHLVRRRGQEARLRCSPMKGHSHVYWYRQLPEEGLKFMVYLQKENIIDESGMPKERFSAEFPKEGPSILRIQQVVRGDSAAYFCASSPPGQGKETQYFGPGTRLLVL.

V usage is TRBV5-1 and J usage is TRBJ1-6; 7 bases are shared with TRBD1. The CDR3 consists of 14 residues. The germline gives CDR1 SGHRS, CDR2 YFSETQ. Trimming at V came to 4 bases and at J to 10 bases, leaving 8 bases not matched to a gene. DNA for the CDR3: TGCGCCAGCAGCGAAAGAGGGGGCGGGTCACCCCTCCACTTT. This gives the protein CASSERGGGSPLHF.

A remark on this clone: This specimen includes other DNA sequences encoding the same CDR3. The chain employs TRBV3-1 (or the pseudogene TRBV3-2) and TRBJ2-7; 7 bases are shared with TRBD2. V shed 4 bases and J 6 bases; nucleotides not matched to a gene: 6. The CDR3 runs to 13 residues. Germline values: CDR1 LGHDT, CDR2 YNNKEL (reference sequence). CDR3 loop: CASSLAGVSEQYF. DNA for the CDR3: TGTGCCAGCAGCCTGGCGGGAGTGTCCGAGCAGTACTTC.

The chain has TRBV2 and TRBJ2-3; 14 bases fit TRBD2. V dropped 3 bases and J dropped 5; count of bases not matched to a gene: 13. The CDR3 totals 19 residues. CDR1 is SNHLY, CDR2 FYNNEI, per germline. DNA for the CDR3: TGTGCCAGCAGTGATAGACTAGCGGGAGGGCCCGGTTTTGTAGATACGCAGTATTTT. It is translated as CASSDRLAGGPGFVDTQYF. Complete variable domain (other parts from reference TRBV2 and TRBJ2-3): EPEVTQTPSHQVTQMGQEVILRCVPISNHLYFYWYRQILGQKVEFLVSFYNNEISEKSEIFDDQFSVERPDGSNFTLKIRSTKLEDSAMYFCASSDRLAGGPGFVDTQYFGPGTRLTVL.

The genes are TRBV5-1 and TRBJ1-2; TRBD1 aligns across 7 bases. The CDR3 consists of 15 residues. V lost 1 base, J lost 0 bases, and 3 bases stayed unmatched. The germline V gene has CDR1 SGHRS and CDR2 YFSETQ. In DNA, the CDR3 is TGCGCCAGCAGCTTGACCACAGGGGCTAACTATGGCTACACCTTC. This encodes CASSLTTGANYGYTF.

This chain links TRBV6-1 with TRBJ2-7; 10 positions agree with TRBD1. Germline assignment: CDR1 MNHNS and CDR2 SASEGT. V lost 2 bases and J lost 5; bases outside the gene matches: 6. The CDR3 totals 15 residues. DNA for the CDR3: TGTGCCAGCAGTGAATTAAGACAGGGGGCGAACGAGCAGTACTTC. Protein: CASSELRQGANEQYF.

The V gene is TRBV7-9, the J gene TRBJ1-2; unclear D gene. The V and J ends lost 3 bases and 4 bases respectively, with 18 bases between them. The CDR3 is 16 amino acids. CDR1 SEHNR and CDR2 FQNEAQ come from the germline V gene (reference sequence). The CDR3 sequence is CASSLSWESGGYGYTF. The CDR3 nucleotides read TGTGCCAGCAGCTTGAGTTGGGAGTCAGGCGGCTATGGCTACACCTTC.

The rearrangement joins TRBV18 to TRBJ2-5, with 8 bases lining up with TRBD1. With V trimmed by 4 bases and J by 5 bases, 12 bases remained unmatched. Per germline, CDR1 KGHSH and CDR2 LQKENI. There are 16 residues in the CDR3. CDR3 in DNA: TGTGCCAGCTCACACGGACAGGGCAGAATCAGCGAGACCCAGTACTTC. Protein product: CASSHGQGRISETQYF.

The rearrangement joins TRBV19 to TRBJ2-7, with a tentative D call TRBD1 (6 bases). The germline CDR1 and CDR2 sequences are LNHDA and SQIVND (reference sequence). Trimming pared 1 base from V and 0 bases from J, leaving 10 bases between. The CDR3 length is 15 residues. Here the CDR3 reads CASSIGTGSSYEQYF. CDR3 coding DNA: TGTGCCAGTAGTATAGGTACAGGGAGCTCCTACGAGCAGTACTTC.

This chain links TRBV19 with TRBJ2-1; 8 bases are shared with TRBD2. The CDR3 extends over 14 amino acids. Per the germline V gene, CDR1 is LNHDA and CDR2 is SQIVND (reference sequence). With V trimmed by 8 bases and J by 0 bases, 3 bases remained unmatched. Written as DNA, the CDR3 is TGTGCCAGTGCCGGGGGGGCCTCCTACAATGAGCAGTTCTTC. It codes for CASAGGASYNEQFF.

The V call is TRBV20-1, the J call TRBJ2-7; the D gene is possibly TRBD1 (6 bases). The V gene lost 3 bases and the J gene lost 2 bases, with 11 bases spanning the gap. Per germline, CDR1 DFQATT and CDR2 SNEGSKA (reference sequence). This CDR3 region has 13 residues. CDR3 in amino acids: CSASRDRPYEQYF. CDR3 sequence (DNA): TGCAGTGCTAGTAGAGACAGGCCCTACGAGCAGTACTTC.

The chain is built from TRBV5-5 and TRBJ1-5; D not resolved. Trimming removed 2 bases at V and 0 bases at J, with 9 bases between. CDR3 length: 15 amino acids. Germline V gives CDR1 SGHKS, CDR2 YYEKEE (reference sequence). The CDR3 DNA reads as TGTGCCAGCAGCTTTACCCCTATTAGCAATCAGCCCCAGCATTTT. It encodes CASSFTPISNQPQHF.

The V and J genes are TRBV2 and TRBJ2-3; TRBD2 might be the D (5 bases). V shed 0 bases and J shed 4 bases, with 8 bases lying between them. This CDR3 spans 14 amino acids. Germline V gives CDR1 SNHLY, CDR2 FYNNEI. CDR3 sequence: CASSEALAADTQYF. The CDR3 nucleotides read TGTGCCAGCAGTGAAGCCCTAGCCGCAGATACGCAGTATTTT.

The DNA of the CDR3 is TGTGCCAGCAGCTTAGCTGCGGCAGATACGCAGTATTTT. The encoded protein is CASSLAAADTQYF. V usage is TRBV7-9 and J usage is TRBJ2-3; D unresolved. The CDR3 totals 13 residues. Trimming stripped 0 bases from V and 4 bases from J, with 5 bases between. CDR1 and CDR2 from the germline V gene are SEHNR and FQNEAQ (reference sequence).

The chain has TRBV11-3 and TRBJ1-4, with a possible D match to TRBD1 (5 bases). Germline V gene sequence: CDR1 SGHNT, CDR2 YENEEA. The V end was cut by 5 bases, the J end by 6 bases, with 19 bases between. This CDR3 spans 16 amino acids. In nucleotides, the CDR3 is TGTGCCAGCAGCCCGTCGATGGGGGGTAGTGATGAAAAACTGTTTTTT. Translated, it gives CASSPSMGGSDEKLFF.

V and J are TRBV28 and TRBJ1-3; no definite D call. Germline CDR1 MDHEN, CDR2 SYDVKM. The CDR3 totals 15 residues. V was pared by 3 bases and J by 1 base, with 10 bases between. The CDR3 loop reads CASSFGPPSGNTIYF. CDR3 bases: TGTGCCAGCAGTTTCGGTCCCCCTTCTGGAAACACCATATATTTT.

This clone was picked up one time. V usage is TRBV29-1 and J usage is TRBJ2-3; 13 nucleotides agree with TRBD2. Germline CDR1 reads SQVTM; CDR2 reads ANQGSEA. After removal of 6 bases from V and 8 bases from J, the junction contained 5 bases not matched to a gene. The CDR3 has 13 amino acids. The DNA for the CDR3 is TGCAGCGTCCGGACTAGCGGGGGAGGTACGCAGTATTTT. It encodes CSVRTSGGGTQYF.

The chain links TRBV28 to TRBJ1-6, with TRBD1 as a possible D gene (6 bases). CDR1 is MDHEN, CDR2 SYDVKM, per germline. CDR3 size: 17 residues. The ends were cut back, 5 bases at V and 2 bases at J, with 16 bases in the middle. The chain's CDR3 is CASSPPRGPTYNSPLHF. The CDR3 region has the DNA TGTGCCAGCAGTCCTCCCAGGGGCCCCACCTATAATTCACCCCTCCACTTT.

This clone was found once. V is TRBV28 and J is TRBJ2-7, with 11 nucleotides matching TRBD2. The CDR3 covers 16 residues. The germline gives CDR1 MDHEN, CDR2 SYDVKM. The J segment lost 3 bases and the V segment lost 5 bases, leaving 9 bases of the junction unmatched. The CDR3 DNA is TGTGCCAGCAGTGGGGAGACTAGCGGGAACCTCTACGAGCAGTACTTC. It is translated as CASSGETSGNLYEQYF.

V is TRBV6-1 and J is TRBJ1-3, with TRBD1 matching over 7 bases. The length of the CDR3 is 16 residues. Looked up from germline, CDR1 is MNHNS and CDR2 is SASEGT. V was clipped by 4 bases and J by 2 bases; unmatched bases: 8. CDR3 in DNA: TGTGCCAGCAGTGCCTATTTCGACAGGGCTGGAAACACCATATATTTT. It is translated as CASSAYFDRAGNTIYF.

The rearrangement joins TRBV20-1 to TRBJ2-3; D ambiguous. The length of the CDR3 is 11 residues. Germline lookup yields CDR1 DFQATT and CDR2 SNEGSKA (reference sequence). Trimming cost V 3 bases and J 4 bases, with 5 bases left between them. The CDR3: CSARSPDTQYF. DNA for the CDR3: TGCAGTGCTAGGAGCCCAGATACGCAGTATTTT.

This chain uses TRBV30 with TRBJ1-5; 10 nucleotides align to TRBD1. Trimming at V came to 4 bases and at J to 7 bases, leaving 7 bases not matched to a gene. In germline, CDR1 is GTSNPN, CDR2 SVGIG (reference sequence). There are 14 residues in the CDR3. The CDR3 protein is CAWTPDRGHQPQHF. CDR3 sequence (DNA): TGTGCCTGGACCCCAGACAGGGGGCACCAGCCCCAGCATTTT.

The chain employs TRBV24-1 and TRBJ1-2; unclear D gene. This CDR3 is 14 amino acids long. Germline V gene lookup returns CDR1 KGHDR and CDR2 SFDVKD. The V end lost 3 bases, the J end lost 8 bases, and 15 bases lay between the germline ends. CDR3 loop: CATSDQLAVYGYTF. The CDR3 DNA sequence: TGTGCCACCAGTGATCAACTCGCGGTCTACGGCTACACCTTC.

The chain uses TRBV4-1 and TRBJ2-1, with 14 bases that match TRBD2. Germline CDR1 and CDR2: MGHRA and YSYEKL. This CDR3 has 20 residues. With V trimmed by 4 bases and J by 7 bases, 18 bases remained unmatched. The CDR3 here is CASSLIGTSGSYLVKNEQFF. The CDR3 DNA is TGCGCCAGCAGCCTTATCGGGACTAGCGGGAGTTACCTGGTAAAAAATGAGCAGTTCTTC.

V usage is TRBV2 and J usage is TRBJ2-5; TRBD2 matches at 7 bases. The CDR3 length is 14 residues. The V segment lost 6 bases and the J segment 3 bases; nucleotides outside the gene matches: 7. CDR1 is SNHLY and CDR2 is FYNNEI in the germline V gene. For the CDR3, the DNA is TGTGCCAGCAGGCGGGGAGGGAGCGAAGAGACCCAGTACTTC. This encodes CASRRGGSEETQYF.

The J gene is TRBJ2-7, the V gene TRBV15; 7 bases fit TRBD1. The CDR3 consists of 15 residues. The V gene's germline CDR1 is LNHNV and CDR2 YYDKDF (reference sequence). J lost 2 bases, V lost 1 base, and 5 bases had no gene match. CDR3 amino acids: CATSRGQGKAYEQYF. CDR3 sequence (DNA): TGTGCCACCAGCAGAGGACAGGGAAAAGCCTACGAGCAGTACTTC.

This clone was counted a few times. This chain joins TRBV9 and TRBJ1-2; D perhaps matches TRBD1 (5 bases). V lost 4 bases to trimming and J lost 4 bases, with 20 bases between them. The CDR3 has 16 residues. Germline loops: CDR1 SGDLS, CDR2 YYNGEE. CDR3 DNA: TGTGCCAGCAGCCCACTCCTCCCAGGCAGGGTCTATGGCTACACCTTC. Amino acid sequence: CASSPLLPGRVYGYTF.